This T cell receptor (beta chain) was sequenced in a study of blood T cell repertoires in COVID-19. Study background: Material from acute and convalescent COVID-19 was sourced from the United States, Italy and Spain. In each case, the material was cDNA or gDNA derived from T cells, B-cell-depleted T cells, or PBMCs.

Germline V CDR1 and CDR2: WSHSY, SAAADI. The CDR3 has 13 residues. Trimming removed 5 bases at V and 8 bases at J, with 16 bases between. Per the original data handling: Scientists estimated how many nucleated cells there were by amplifying reference gene primers. Data came from immunoSEQ multiplex PCR; TCRdb stores just in-frame clones and leaves some out. D and trimming were read from the DNA, whereas the V and J calls and clone size are those reported in that table. This repertoire shows 190,000 or so clones, more than 70% found once; its top ten account for under 4.5%. Sequencing used peripheral blood. V usage is TRBV10-2 and J usage is TRBJ2-7; no firm D call. The receptor comes from a woman between 25 and 40 years old with acute or convalescent COVID-19. The CDR3 sequence is CASSTQAVGQQYF. CDR3 in DNA: TGCGCCAGCAGTACCCAGGCCGTCGGCCAGCAGTACTTC.